What follows describes a single T cell receptor beta chain. Patients sequenced had flow cytometry evidence of CD8+CD57+ cell expansion. The diagnosis in all patients was severe acquired aplastic anemia. This sample stems from a study of CD8+CD57+ T cells in acquired aplastic anemia. The CDR3 totals 16 residues. Germline-derived CDR1 and CDR2 are DFQATT and SNEGSKA (reference sequence). The junction had 7 bases not matched to a gene; V was cut back by 5 bases and J by 0 bases. The study profiled TCR beta VDJ and CDR3 using genomic DNA as template. Each CDR3 protein gets one entry after TCRdb re-called the reads with MiXCR. The table records some 160,000 distinct CDR3 sequences, 40% to 60% of them present only once.

The origin of this receptor is a human donor with aplastic anemia. V usage is TRBV20-1 and J usage is TRBJ2-7; 13 positions agree with TRBD2. The sample was sorted CD4+, CD8+, or CD8+CD57+ T cells (not recorded which) from PBMCs. The CDR3 DNA reads TGCAGTGCTCTCGGACTAGCGGGGGACAGCTCCTACGAGCAGTACTTC. Its protein is CSALGLAGDSSYEQYF.